Sequencing of this TCR beta chain was carried out in a study of shared clonotypes between healthy human individuals. Study details: Each donor had three CD4 naive, three CD4 memory, two CD8 naive and one CD8 memory plate. Findings and caveats of the study: Generally, naive subsets (rather than memory subsets) showed larger estimated richness.

Germline V CDR1 and CDR2: GTSNPN, SVGIG (reference sequence). J gave up 9 bases and V 4 bases, and 5 bases lay outside the gene matches. The CDR3 length is 13 residues. When replicate PCRs were run on sorted subsets, they used about 200 ng DNA, some 33,000 T cell genomes. Profiled with immunoSEQ multiplex PCR; TCRdb holds only in-frame clones, not every one. The sample has around 2,000,000 clones; less than 95% are singletons. In the naive CD8 group, cells lacked CD45RO and were positively selected for CCR7, so terminally differentiated effector memory CD45RA+ cells were left out. A note on this clone: Its antigen is not known.

The sequencing input was naive CD8+ T cells sorted from blood. This TCR was recovered from a man aged 18-30 years in good health. J is TRBJ2-1 and V is TRBV30; 11 positions match TRBD2. CDR3 region: CAWNLGLAGEQFF. The CDR3 coding sequence is TGTGCCTGGAACCTCGGACTAGCGGGTGAGCAGTTCTTC.